These 18 T cell receptor beta chains share one sample of origin, sequenced in a study of graft-versus-host responses after intestinal transplantation. Their cognate antigens are unknown. Profiling relied on immunoSEQ multiplex PCR, and the TCRdb table lists in-frame clones only, not all of them. The table records tens of thousands of clones, around 95% of them present only once. The input for sequencing was unstimulated CD8+ T cells sorted from spleen or lymph node cells, taken before transplant. The receptors were sampled from a human donor who was the organ donor for an intestinal transplant.

V and J are TRBV20-1 and TRBJ1-1, with D possibly being TRBD1 (5 bases). This CDR3 region has 11 residues. V shed 7 bases and J shed 5 bases, with 11 bases lying between them. Germline assignment: CDR1 DFQATT and CDR2 SNEGSKA (reference sequence). The CDR3 is CSGGVETEAFF. Written as DNA, the CDR3 is TGCAGTGGAGGGGTTGAAACTGAAGCTTTCTTT.

The V and J genes are TRBV29-1 and TRBJ2-7; maybe TRBD1 (5 bases). In germline, CDR1 is SQVTM, CDR2 ANQGSEA. The CDR3 runs to 14 residues. Trimming left V 6 bases short and J 2 bases short, with 17 bases between. CDR3 region: CSVNHQGSTYEQYF. Here the CDR3 DNA reads TGCAGCGTGAACCACCAGGGCTCAACCTACGAGCAGTACTTC.

This clone has a single count. This chain connects TRBV27 to TRBJ2-1, with 8 bases matching TRBD2. Per the germline V gene, CDR1 is MNHEY and CDR2 is SMNVEV (reference sequence). V shed 4 bases, J shed 4 bases, and the junction held 12 bases outside the gene matches. The CDR3 has 17 residues. This CDR3 is CASSSSGGFPSYNEQFF. The CDR3 bases are TGTGCCAGCAGTTCCTCGGGGGGGTTTCCCTCTTACAATGAGCAGTTCTTC.

This sequence joins TRBV7-3 and TRBJ2-7; the D call may be TRBD1 or TRBD2 (5 bases each). V was clipped by 1 base and J by 0 bases, with 13 bases between them. The CDR3 loop spans 16 amino acids. Germline V CDR1 and CDR2: SGHTA, FQGTGA. CDR3 in amino acids: CASSLMGRDRSYEQYF. For the CDR3, the DNA is TGTGCCAGCAGCTTAATGGGCAGGGACCGCTCCTACGAGCAGTACTTC. The variable domain in full, completed from reference TRBV7-3 and TRBJ2-7, reads GAGVSQTPSNKVTEKGKYVELRCDPISGHTALYWYRQSLGQGPEFLIYFQGTGAADDSGLPNDRFFAVRPEGSVSTLKIQRTERGDSAVYLCASSLMGRDRSYEQYFGPGTRLTVT.

The chain couples TRBV6-5 to TRBJ2-7; D is tentatively TRBD1 or TRBD2 (5 bases each). The CDR3 is made up of 14 amino acids. Germline CDR1 MNHEY, CDR2 SVGAGI. Trimming cost V 4 bases and J 2 bases, with 12 bases left between them. The CDR3 nucleotides are TGTGCCAGCAGTTCTTGGGACGCCGCCTACGAGCAGTACTTC. Translation: CASSSWDAAYEQYF.

V usage is TRBV18 and J usage is TRBJ2-2; unclear D gene. Germline CDR1 and CDR2: KGHSH and LQKENI. V was shortened by 4 bases and J by 4 bases, with 7 bases between the two germline ends. This CDR3 has 13 residues. The CDR3 loop reads CASSRWVTGELFF. The CDR3 coding sequence is TGTGCCAGCTCACGGTGGGTCACCGGGGAGCTGTTTTTT.

The chain carries TRBV7-9 and TRBJ2-1; possibly TRBD1 or TRBD2 for D (5 bases each). This CDR3 is built from 15 residues. Germline CDR1 SEHNR, CDR2 FQNEAQ (reference sequence). V was cut by 1 base and J by 7 bases, with 14 bases left in between. DNA of the CDR3: TGTGCCAGCAGCTTAGTCACTGAGGGGCGGAATGAGCAGTTCTTC. Its protein product is CASSLVTEGRNEQFF.

V and J are TRBV7-6 and TRBJ2-3; 10 positions agree with TRBD1. This CDR3 region has 16 residues. Germline V lookup: CDR1 SGHVS, CDR2 FNYEAQ. Trimming cost V 1 base and J 3 bases; bases outside gene matches: 4. CDR3 region: CASSLGSGQGTDTQYF. The CDR3 nucleotides are TGTGCCAGCAGCTTAGGTTCGGGACAGGGGACAGATACGCAGTATTTT. Complete variable domain (other parts from reference TRBV7-6 and TRBJ2-3): GAGVSQSPRYKVTKRGQDVALRCDPISGHVSLYWYRQALGQGPEFLTYFNYEAQQDKSGLPNDRFSAERPEGSISTLTIQRTEQRDSAMYRCASSLGSGQGTDTQYFGPGTRLTVL.

V gene TRBV4-1 combines with J gene TRBJ1-1; the D gene is possibly TRBD1 (6 bases). CDR1 is MGHRA and CDR2 is YSYEKL in the germline V gene. The CDR3 is 15 residues long. Trimming took off 0 bases at V and 1 base at J, with 9 bases between the two ends. DNA of the CDR3: TGCGCCAGCAGCCAAGAGGGGGCCGGGAACACTGAAGCTTTCTTT. Protein sequence: CASSQEGAGNTEAFF.

This sequence joins TRBV7-3 and TRBJ2-3, with D possibly matching TRBD2 (6 bases). Germline CDR1 reads SGHTA; CDR2 reads FQGTGA. The CDR3 is 13 residues long. Trimming stripped 1 base from V and 4 bases from J, with 6 bases between. This CDR3 is CASSLRGADTQYF. The CDR3 DNA reads as TGTGCCAGCAGCTTAAGGGGGGCAGATACGCAGTATTTT.

This chain links TRBV27 with TRBJ2-7, with D possibly matching TRBD2 (5 bases). The CDR3 totals 14 residues. CDR1 is MNHEY, CDR2 SMNVEV, per germline (reference sequence). Trimming left V 1 base short and J 4 bases short, with 11 bases between. CDR3 residues: CASSLFPGGYEQYF. The CDR3 bases are TGTGCCAGCAGTTTATTCCCTGGCGGGTACGAGCAGTACTTC.

The J gene is TRBJ1-1, the V gene TRBV7-9, with D uncertain. Trimming took off 5 bases at V and 5 bases at J, with 12 bases between the two ends. The CDR3 extends over 13 amino acids. Germline values: CDR1 SEHNR, CDR2 FQNEAQ (reference sequence). The DNA for the CDR3 is TGTGCCAGCAGCCCCGTTTGGGAGACTGAAGCTTTCTTT. Its translation: CASSPVWETEAFF.

The V and J genes are TRBV7-2 and TRBJ2-1; maybe TRBD1 (5 bases). With 4 bases removed from V and 4 bases from J, the gap between germline ends came to 8 bases. This CDR3 is 13 amino acids long. The germline V gene has CDR1 SGHTA and CDR2 FQGNSA. In DNA, the CDR3 is TGTGCCAGCAGCTGGACACATTACAATGAGCAGTTCTTC. Its translation: CASSWTHYNEQFF.

This clone was found once. This chain links TRBV5-8 with TRBJ1-5; 8 bases fit TRBD1. J was trimmed by 6 bases and V by 2 bases; bases with no gene match: 4. The CDR3 spans 14 residues. Germline V CDR1 and CDR2: SGHTS, YDEGEE. DNA of the CDR3: TGTGCCAGCAGCTTCAGGGGGCTAGTTCAGCCCCAGCATTTT. This sequence encodes CASSFRGLVQPQHF. Using reference TRBV5-8 and TRBJ1-5 for the parts outside the CDR3, the full variable domain is EAGVTQSPTHLIKTRGQQATLRCSPISGHTSVYWYQQALGLGLQFLLWYDEGEERNRGNFPPRFSGRQFPNYSSELNVNALELEDSALYLCASSFRGLVQPQHFGDGTRLSIL.

The chain is built from TRBV7-6 and TRBJ2-5; 9 positions agree with TRBD1. This CDR3 contains 16 residues. Germline assignment: CDR1 SGHVS and CDR2 FNYEAQ. The V gene end was trimmed by 5 bases and the J gene end by 4 bases; junction bases not matched to a gene: 11. CDR3 in DNA: TGTGCCAGCAGCGCCAGGACAGGGGAGGGTTTAGAGACCCAGTACTTC. Amino acid sequence: CASSARTGEGLETQYF. The whole variable domain, remainder taken from reference TRBV7-6 and TRBJ2-5, is GAGVSQSPRYKVTKRGQDVALRCDPISGHVSLYWYRQALGQGPEFLTYFNYEAQQDKSGLPNDRFSAERPEGSISTLTIQRTEQRDSAMYRCASSARTGEGLETQYFGPGTRLLVL.

This chain uses TRBV19 with TRBJ2-5; possibly TRBD1 or TRBD2 for D (6 bases each). Germline V gene lookup returns CDR1 LNHDA and CDR2 SQIVND (reference sequence). The CDR3 is 15 amino acids. V was clipped by 1 base and J by 5 bases, with 14 bases between them. CDR3 in DNA: TGTGCCAGTAGTATAGGCCCGGGGGCGGGGGAGACCCAGTACTTC. This sequence encodes CASSIGPGAGETQYF.

This chain links TRBV11-1 with TRBJ2-3, with a weak D call TRBD2 (5 bases). CDR3 length: 16 residues. Trimming took off 1 base at V and 0 bases at J, with 11 bases between the two ends. From germline, CDR1 is SGHAT and CDR2 FQDESV (reference sequence). The DNA for the CDR3 is TGTGCCAGCAGCTTAGGAGGGCTGGTTAGCACAGATACGCAGTATTTT. This gives the protein CASSLGGLVSTDTQYF.

The chain carries TRBV7-3 and TRBJ2-1, with D possibly matching TRBD1 (6 bases). Germline CDR1 SGHTA, CDR2 FQGTGA. The V gene lost 2 bases and the J gene lost 1 base, with 9 bases spanning the gap. The CDR3 has 15 residues. The CDR3 DNA reads TGTGCCAGCAGCTTATGGCAGGGGTCCTACAATGAGCAGTTCTTC. This translates into CASSLWQGSYNEQFF.